These 9 T cell receptor beta chains were all obtained from the same sample, sequenced in a study of T cells after somatic rescue of genetic block (dated by TCRdb to the early 2020s). Libraries were constructed by the immunoSEQ multiplex PCR assay. The immuneACCESS repertoire file appears here via TCRdb, limited to in-frame rearrangements. These files lack a portion of the clones; in checked studies, under half of the deficit traces to unresolved V genes, and the cause of the others is not known. For this sample the table gives 85,000 to 100,000 clones, of which approximately 90% were detected only once. Clones ranked in the top ten supply 1.5% to 2% of the sample. The sample was peripheral blood mononuclear cells (PBMCs). The receptors come from a woman between 18 and 29 years old.

The CDR3 DNA is TGTGCCAGCAGGGCTTTGGACTACGAGCAGTACTTC. Its translation is CASRALDYEQYF. The rearrangement links TRBV2 to TRBJ2-7; D is ambiguous. CDR1 SNHLY and CDR2 FYNNEI come from the germline V gene. Deletions cut 6 bases from V and 3 bases from J, with 9 bases between. The CDR3 runs 12 residues.

The chain employs TRBV6-5 and TRBJ2-7, with D maybe TRBD2 (6 bases). V lost 0 bases and J 5 bases, leaving 17 bases between the germline ends. Germline CDR1 MNHEY, CDR2 SVGAGI. This CDR3 region has 16 residues. The CDR3 loop reads CASSYSLLAWDHEQYF. CDR3 nucleotide sequence: TGTGCCAGCAGTTACTCGCTGCTAGCGTGGGATCACGAGCAGTACTTC.

V is TRBV10-3 and J is TRBJ1-1, with D possibly matching TRBD1 (5 bases). Trimming stripped 6 bases from V and 1 base from J, with 15 bases between. The CDR3 spans 15 residues. Germline V CDR1 and CDR2: ENHRY, SYGVKD. CDR3 DNA sequence: TGTGCCATCAGCGACCTGACAGTGGGGAACACTGAAGCTTTCTTT. As protein: CAISDLTVGNTEAFF.

The V call is TRBV27, the J call TRBJ2-1, with 10 bases identical to TRBD2. V dropped 5 bases and J dropped 4; count of bases not matched to a gene: 8. The germline CDR1 and CDR2 sequences are MNHEY and SMNVEV (reference sequence). The CDR3 sequence is 16 residues long. For the CDR3, the DNA is TGTGCCAGCAGTACTCCCTCGGGACTAGCGTACAATGAGCAGTTCTTC. Its protein product is CASSTPSGLAYNEQFF.

This chain joins TRBV29-1 and TRBJ2-7, with D possibly being TRBD1 (6 bases). Germline lookup yields CDR1 SQVTM and CDR2 ANQGSEA. This CDR3 comprises 13 residues. Deletions cut 3 bases from V and 2 bases from J, with 11 bases between. CDR3 protein: CSVDRGLPYEQYF. CDR3 coding DNA: TGCAGCGTTGACAGGGGCCTCCCCTACGAGCAGTACTTC.

The genes are TRBV30 and TRBJ2-1; D gene ambiguous. V lost 0 bases and J lost 4, with 16 bases in between. The CDR3 is 16 amino acids. Germline V lookup: CDR1 GTSNPN, CDR2 SVGIG (reference sequence). CDR3 in amino acids: CAWSVSAAMPYNEQFF. The DNA for the CDR3 is TGTGCCTGGAGTGTATCCGCCGCAATGCCGTACAATGAGCAGTTCTTC.

V and J are TRBV28 and TRBJ1-1; a possible D gene is TRBD1 (5 bases). Germline V gives CDR1 MDHEN, CDR2 SYDVKM. Deletions cut 3 bases from V and 4 bases from J, with 18 bases between. The CDR3 contains 16 residues. CDR3 amino acids: CASSFESGGTLTEAFF. As DNA, the CDR3 is TGTGCCAGCAGTTTCGAGAGCGGGGGGACTCTCACTGAAGCTTTCTTT. The variable domain in full, with the rest retrieved from reference TRBV28 and TRBJ1-1, is DVKVTQSSRYLVKRTGEKVFLECVQDMDHENMFWYRQDPGLGLRLIYFSYDVKMKEKGDIPEGYSVSREKKERFSLILESASTNQTSMYLCASSFESGGTLTEAFFGQGTRLTVV.

The V and J genes are TRBV27 and TRBJ2-7, with a weak D call TRBD1 (5 bases). This CDR3 contains 14 residues. From germline, CDR1 is MNHEY and CDR2 SMNVEV (reference sequence). The germline V and J ends were trimmed by 4 bases and 3 bases, with 13 bases remaining between them. CDR3 DNA: TGTGCCAGCAGTTCCACAGGCTCCCACTACGAGCAGTACTTC. Protein product: CASSSTGSHYEQYF.

This clone was detected only a few times. The chain combines TRBV5-1 with TRBJ1-2; D might be TRBD1 (5 bases). The germline V and J ends were trimmed by 3 bases and 5 bases, with 17 bases remaining between them. Germline assignment: CDR1 SGHRS and CDR2 YFSETQ. The CDR3 covers 15 residues. CDR3 nucleotides: TGCGCCAGCAGCTCGGGGGGATCGGCACCGTATGGCTACACCTTC. Amino acid sequence: CASSSGGSAPYGYTF.